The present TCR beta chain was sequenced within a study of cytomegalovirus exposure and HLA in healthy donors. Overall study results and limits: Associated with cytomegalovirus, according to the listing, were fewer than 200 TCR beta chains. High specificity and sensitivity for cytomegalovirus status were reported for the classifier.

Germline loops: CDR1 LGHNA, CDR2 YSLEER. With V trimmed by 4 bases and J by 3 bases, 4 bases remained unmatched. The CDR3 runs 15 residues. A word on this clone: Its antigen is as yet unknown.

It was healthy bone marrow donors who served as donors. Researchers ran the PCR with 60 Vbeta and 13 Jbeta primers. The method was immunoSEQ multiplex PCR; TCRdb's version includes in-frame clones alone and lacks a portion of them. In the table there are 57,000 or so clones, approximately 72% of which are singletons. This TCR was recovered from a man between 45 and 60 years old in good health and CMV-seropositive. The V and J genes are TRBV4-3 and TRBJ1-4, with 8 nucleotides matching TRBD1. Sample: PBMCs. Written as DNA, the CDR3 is TGCGCCAGCAGCCCGGACAGGGTGTCTAATGAAAAACTGTTTTTT. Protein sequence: CASSPDRVSNEKLFF.